The present T cell receptor beta chain was sequenced within a study of early T cells in non-severe SARS-CoV-2 infection. Study background: Bulk RNA from unsorted whole blood was sequenced; chains were unpaired.

Researchers attached unique molecular identifiers to individual cDNA molecules. TCRdb reprocessed the 5' RACE reads via MiXCR and lists one record per CDR3 protein. The table has over 90,000 distinct CDR3 sequences, 13% seen once. Germline CDR1 is MDHEN and CDR2 is SYDVKM. The germline V and J ends were trimmed by 5 bases and 2 bases, with 21 bases remaining between them. CDR3 size: 17 residues. The chain has TRBV28 and TRBJ1-2; the D gene is possibly TRBD1 (5 bases). This clonotype originated in an adult who was a healthcare worker with PCR-confirmed SARS-CoV-2 infection or an uninfected control (not recorded which). Sequencing input: whole blood. In DNA, the CDR3 is TGTGCCAGCAGTCCCCCCCCTCAAAAGGGACGAAACTATGGCTACACCTTC. This translates into CASSPPPQKGRNYGYTF.